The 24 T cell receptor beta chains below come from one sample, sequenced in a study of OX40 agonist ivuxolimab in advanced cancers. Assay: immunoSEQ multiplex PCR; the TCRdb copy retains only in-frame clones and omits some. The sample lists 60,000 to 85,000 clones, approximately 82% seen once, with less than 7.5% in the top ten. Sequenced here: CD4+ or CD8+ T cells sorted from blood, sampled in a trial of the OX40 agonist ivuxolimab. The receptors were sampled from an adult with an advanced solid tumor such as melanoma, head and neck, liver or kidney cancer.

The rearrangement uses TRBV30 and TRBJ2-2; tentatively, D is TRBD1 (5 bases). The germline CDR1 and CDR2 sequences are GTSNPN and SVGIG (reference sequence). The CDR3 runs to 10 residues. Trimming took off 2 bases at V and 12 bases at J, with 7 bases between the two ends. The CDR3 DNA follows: TGTGCCTGGAGTCTGGGGCAGCTGTTTTTT. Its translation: CAWSLGQLFF.

This CDR3 is CASRLLAGAISEQYF. In nucleotides, the CDR3 is TGTGCCAGCAGGTTGCTAGCGGGAGCTATTTCCGAGCAGTACTTC. The chain recombines TRBV28 with TRBJ2-7; 10 bases fit TRBD2. The CDR3 has 15 residues. V trimming: 6 bases; J trimming: 6 bases; junction bases outside the gene matches: 11. Per germline, CDR1 MDHEN and CDR2 SYDVKM.

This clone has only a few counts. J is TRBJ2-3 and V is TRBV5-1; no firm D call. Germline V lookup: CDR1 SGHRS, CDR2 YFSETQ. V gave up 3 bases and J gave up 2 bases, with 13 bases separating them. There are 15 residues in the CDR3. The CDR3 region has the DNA TGCGCCAGCAGCTCAGACACGGATTCCACAGATACGCAGTATTTT. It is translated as CASSSDTDSTDTQYF.

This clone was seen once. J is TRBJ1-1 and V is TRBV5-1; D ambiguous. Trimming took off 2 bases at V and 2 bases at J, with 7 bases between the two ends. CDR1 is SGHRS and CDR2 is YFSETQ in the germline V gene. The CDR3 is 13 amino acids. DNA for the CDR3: TGCGCCAGCAGCTTACTGGCAAACACTGAAGCTTTCTTT. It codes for CASSLLANTEAFF.

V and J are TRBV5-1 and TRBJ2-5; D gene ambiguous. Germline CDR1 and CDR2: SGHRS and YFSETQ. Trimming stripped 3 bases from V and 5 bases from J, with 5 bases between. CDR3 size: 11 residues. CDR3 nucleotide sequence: TGCGCCAGCAGCTCTAGTGAGACCCAGTACTTC. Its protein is CASSSSETQYF.

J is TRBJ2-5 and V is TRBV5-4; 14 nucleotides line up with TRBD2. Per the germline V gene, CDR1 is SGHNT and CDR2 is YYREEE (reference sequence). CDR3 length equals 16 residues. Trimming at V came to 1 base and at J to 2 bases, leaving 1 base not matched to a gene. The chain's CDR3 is CASSLRLAGGQETQYF. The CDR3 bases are TGTGCCAGCAGCTTGAGACTAGCGGGAGGGCAAGAGACCCAGTACTTC.

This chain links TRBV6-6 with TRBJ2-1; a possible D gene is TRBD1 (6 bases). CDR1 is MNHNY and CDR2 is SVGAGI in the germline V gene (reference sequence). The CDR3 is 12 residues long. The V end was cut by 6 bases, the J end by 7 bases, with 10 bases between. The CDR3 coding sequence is TGTGCCAGCAGGAGACAGGATAATGAGCAGTTCTTC. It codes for CASRRQDNEQFF.

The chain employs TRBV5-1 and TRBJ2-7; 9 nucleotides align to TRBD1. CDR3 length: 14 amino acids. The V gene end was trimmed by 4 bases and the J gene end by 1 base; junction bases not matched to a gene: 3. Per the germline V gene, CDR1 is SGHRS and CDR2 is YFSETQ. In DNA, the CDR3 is TGCGCCAGCAGCACGGACAGGGGATCCTACGAGCAGTACTTC. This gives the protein CASSTDRGSYEQYF.

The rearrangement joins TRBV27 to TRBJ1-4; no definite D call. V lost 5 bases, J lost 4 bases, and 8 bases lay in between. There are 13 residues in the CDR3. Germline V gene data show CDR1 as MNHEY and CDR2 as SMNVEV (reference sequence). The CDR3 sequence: CASSLRVNEKLFF. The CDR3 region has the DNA TGTGCCAGCAGTCTAAGGGTTAATGAAAAACTGTTTTTT.

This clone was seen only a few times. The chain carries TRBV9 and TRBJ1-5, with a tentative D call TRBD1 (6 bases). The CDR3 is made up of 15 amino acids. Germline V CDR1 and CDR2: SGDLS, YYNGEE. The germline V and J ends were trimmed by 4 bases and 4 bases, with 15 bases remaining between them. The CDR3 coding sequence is TGTGCCAGCAGCCTACAGGGAGGAGATAATCAGCCCCAGCATTTT. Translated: CASSLQGGDNQPQHF.

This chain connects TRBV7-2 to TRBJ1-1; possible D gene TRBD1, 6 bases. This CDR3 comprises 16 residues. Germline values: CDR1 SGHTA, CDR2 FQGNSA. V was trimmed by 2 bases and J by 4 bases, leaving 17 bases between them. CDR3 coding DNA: TGTGCCAGCAGCTTAAAGCGAGGGGGTGTGAGCACTGAAGCTTTCTTT. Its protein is CASSLKRGGVSTEAFF.

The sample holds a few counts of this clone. Written as DNA, the CDR3 is TGTGCCAGCAGTTTACGGGGGAAAGGGGAGTTAGGTGAGCAGTTCTTC. It translates to CASSLRGKGELGEQFF. This chain uses TRBV28 with TRBJ2-1; a weak D match, TRBD2 (6 bases). The CDR3 spans 16 residues. V was clipped by 2 bases and J by 9 bases, with 20 bases between them. Germline V gives CDR1 MDHEN, CDR2 SYDVKM.

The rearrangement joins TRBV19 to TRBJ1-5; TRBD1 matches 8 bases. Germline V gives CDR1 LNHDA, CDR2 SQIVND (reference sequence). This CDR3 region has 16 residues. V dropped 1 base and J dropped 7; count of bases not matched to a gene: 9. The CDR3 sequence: CASSIGGWTGQQPQHF. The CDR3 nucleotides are TGTGCCAGTAGTATAGGAGGTTGGACAGGGCAGCAGCCCCAGCATTTT.

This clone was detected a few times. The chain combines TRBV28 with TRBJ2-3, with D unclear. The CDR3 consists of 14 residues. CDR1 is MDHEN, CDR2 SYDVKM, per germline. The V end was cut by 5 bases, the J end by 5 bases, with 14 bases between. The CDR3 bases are TGTGCCAGCAGTCCCCTCGCCCCTCGAGATACGCAGTATTTT. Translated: CASSPLAPRDTQYF.

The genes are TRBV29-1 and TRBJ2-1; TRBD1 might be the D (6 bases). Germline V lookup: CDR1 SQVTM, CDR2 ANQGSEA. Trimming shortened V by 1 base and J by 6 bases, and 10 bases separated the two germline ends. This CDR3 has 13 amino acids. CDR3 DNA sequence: TGCAGCGTTGAAGTCGGGACACCCAATGAGCAGTTCTTC. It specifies CSVEVGTPNEQFF.

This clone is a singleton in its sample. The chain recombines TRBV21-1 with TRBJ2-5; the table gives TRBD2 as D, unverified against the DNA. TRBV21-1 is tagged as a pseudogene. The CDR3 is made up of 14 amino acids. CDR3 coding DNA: TGTGCCAGCAGCATGCGGGGGAAAGGCGAGACCCAGTACTTC. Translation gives CASSMRGKGETQYF.

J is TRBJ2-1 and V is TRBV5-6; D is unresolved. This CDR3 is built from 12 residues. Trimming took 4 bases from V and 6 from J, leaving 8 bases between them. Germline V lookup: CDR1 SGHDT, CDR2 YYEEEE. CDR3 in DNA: TGTGCCAGCAGCCCCGACTTCAATGAGCAGTTCTTC. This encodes CASSPDFNEQFF.

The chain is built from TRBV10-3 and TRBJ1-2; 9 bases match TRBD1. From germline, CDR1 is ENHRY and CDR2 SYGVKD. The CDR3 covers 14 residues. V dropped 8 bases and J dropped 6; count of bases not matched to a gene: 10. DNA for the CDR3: TGTGCCATCTATGACATGGGACAGGGTGATGGCTACACCTTC. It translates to CAIYDMGQGDGYTF.

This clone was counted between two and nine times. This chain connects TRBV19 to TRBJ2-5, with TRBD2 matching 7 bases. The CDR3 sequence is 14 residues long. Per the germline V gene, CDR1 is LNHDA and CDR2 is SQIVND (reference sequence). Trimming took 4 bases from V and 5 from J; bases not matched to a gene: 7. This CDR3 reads CASSKRGSYETQYF. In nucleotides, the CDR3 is TGTGCCAGTAGTAAGCGCGGGAGTTATGAGACCCAGTACTTC.

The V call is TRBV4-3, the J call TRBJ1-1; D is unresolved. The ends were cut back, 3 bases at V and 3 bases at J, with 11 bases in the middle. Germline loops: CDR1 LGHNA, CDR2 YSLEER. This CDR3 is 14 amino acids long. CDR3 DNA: TGCGCCAGCAGCCACAACCAAATTTACACTGAAGCTTTCTTT. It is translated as CASSHNQIYTEAFF.

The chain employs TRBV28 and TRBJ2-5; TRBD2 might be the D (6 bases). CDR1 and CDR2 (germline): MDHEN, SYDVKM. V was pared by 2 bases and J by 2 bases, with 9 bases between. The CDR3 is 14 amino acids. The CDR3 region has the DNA TGTGCCAGCAGTTTAGCGGGGACTCAAGAGACCCAGTACTTC. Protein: CASSLAGTQETQYF.

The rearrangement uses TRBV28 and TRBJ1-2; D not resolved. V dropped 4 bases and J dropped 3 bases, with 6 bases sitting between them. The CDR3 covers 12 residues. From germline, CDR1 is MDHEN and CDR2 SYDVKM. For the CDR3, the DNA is TGTGCCAGCAGTTCAGTGGACTATGGCTACACCTTC. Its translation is CASSSVDYGYTF.

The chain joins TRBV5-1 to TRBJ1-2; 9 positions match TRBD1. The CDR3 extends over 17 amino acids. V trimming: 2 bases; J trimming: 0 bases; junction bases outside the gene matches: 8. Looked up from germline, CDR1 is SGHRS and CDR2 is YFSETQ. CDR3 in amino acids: CASSFTGQGLSNYGYTF. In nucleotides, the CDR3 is TGCGCCAGCAGCTTTACGGGACAGGGACTCTCTAACTATGGCTACACCTTC.

CDR3 in amino acids: CASSLGDRGANQPQHF. The CDR3 nucleotides are TGTGCCAGCAGCTTGGGGGACAGGGGTGCCAATCAGCCCCAGCATTTT. The rearrangement joins TRBV5-6 to TRBJ1-5; 10 positions match TRBD1. Germline V CDR1 and CDR2: SGHDT, YYEEEE. J was trimmed by 3 bases and V by 0 bases; bases with no gene match: 3. CDR3 length: 16 amino acids.